This T cell receptor beta chain was sequenced for a study of blood T cell repertoires in COVID-19. Overall study: Acute and convalescent COVID-19 samples came from the United States, Italy and Spain. In each case, the material was cDNA or gDNA derived from T cells, B-cell-depleted T cells, or PBMCs.

The CDR3 is 16 residues long. Looked up from germline, CDR1 is MDHEN and CDR2 is SYDVKM. Unmatched junction bases numbered 10, after V lost 5 bases and J lost 3 bases. Original processing notes: Reference gene primer amplification yielded estimated nucleated cell counts. Clones were sequenced by immunoSEQ multiplex PCR, and TCRdb holds only the in-frame ones, with some missing. V and J calls plus clone size are reproduced from that table; the DNA served to infer D and trimming. The table shows tens of thousands of clones, with 80% to 90% occurring only once. The source is a man aged 50 to 60 with active COVID-19. Sample: peripheral blood. The rearrangement uses TRBV28 and TRBJ2-3; 8 positions match TRBD1. The chain's CDR3 is CASSPPGQVWTDTQYF. The CDR3 region has the DNA TGTGCCAGCAGTCCGCCGGGACAGGTTTGGACAGATACGCAGTATTTT.